This entry lists 23 T cell receptor beta chains sequenced from one sample in a study of T-cell reconstitution after alpha-beta-depleted transplantation in children. Preparation of the TCRbeta library used unique molecular identifiers. TCRdb fed the PCR reads into MiXCR, producing one record per CDR3 protein. The sample holds about 980,000 distinct CDR3 sequences, about 29% seen once. This specimen consisted of PBMCs, mostly from graft donor cells, obtained 360 days after TCRalphabeta/CD19-depleted stem cell transplant. The source of these receptors is a boy under three years old who had a stem cell transplant for SCID, so the T cells may come from the graft donor.

The DNA for the CDR3 is TGTGCCAGTAGTCCCCGGGGGGCTAGCCACAATGAGCAGTTCTTC. It codes for CASSPRGASHNEQFF. J is TRBJ2-1 and V is TRBV19; a possible D gene is TRBD2 (7 bases). The CDR3 is made up of 15 amino acids. Per the germline V gene, CDR1 is LNHDA and CDR2 is SQIVND (reference sequence). V dropped 5 bases and J dropped 5 bases, with 16 bases sitting between them.

This clonotype was seen only a few times. The chain combines TRBV28 with TRBJ1-1; D is unclear. Per germline, CDR1 MDHEN and CDR2 SYDVKM. V lost 5 bases to trimming and J lost 6 bases, with 16 bases between them. The CDR3 spans 14 residues. CDR3 region: CASSTAPRGAEAFF. CDR3 coding DNA: TGTGCCAGCAGTACCGCCCCCCGTGGGGCTGAAGCTTTCTTT. Looking up the rest from reference TRBV28 and TRBJ1-1 gives the full variable domain: DVKVTQSSRYLVKRTGEKVFLECVQDMDHENMFWYRQDPGLGLRLIYFSYDVKMKEKGDIPEGYSVSREKKERFSLILESASTNQTSMYLCASSTAPRGAEAFFGQGTRLTVV.

The chain is built from TRBV7-2 and TRBJ1-1; D gene ambiguous. Germline values: CDR1 SGHTA, CDR2 FQGNSA. V lost 3 bases, J lost 3 bases, and 11 bases lay in between. This CDR3 contains 14 residues. The CDR3 coding sequence is TGTGCCAGCAGCTTTTTAATGGCGGACACTGAAGCTTTCTTT. Amino acids: CASSFLMADTEAFF.

The chain joins TRBV20-1 to TRBJ2-7; D assignment may be TRBD1 or TRBD2 (5 bases each). The germline gives CDR1 DFQATT, CDR2 SNEGSKA (reference sequence). Trimming shortened V by 3 bases and J by 4 bases, and 22 bases separated the two germline ends. The CDR3 has 16 amino acids. DNA of the CDR3: TGCAGTGCTAGTTTCCTCGGACGCCGAGGGGCTTACGAGCAGTACTTC. Its translation: CSASFLGRRGAYEQYF.

This chain joins TRBV4-3 and TRBJ2-7; TRBD1 aligns across 9 bases. This CDR3 has 15 amino acids. The V gene's germline CDR1 is LGHNA and CDR2 YSLEER. Germline trimming cut 3 bases from V and 2 bases from J; bases unmatched to any gene: 5. The chain's CDR3 is CASSHRQGEAYEQYF. Here the CDR3 DNA reads TGCGCCAGCAGCCATAGACAGGGGGAGGCCTACGAGCAGTACTTC.

The V and J genes are TRBV29-1 and TRBJ1-2; the D is unclear. Germline V gene data show CDR1 as SQVTM and CDR2 as ANQGSEA. The CDR3 is made up of 13 amino acids. V dropped 6 bases and J dropped 6 bases, with 17 bases sitting between them. The CDR3: CSVYRTGTDGYTF. The CDR3 DNA sequence: TGCAGCGTCTACCGAACGGGAACCGATGGCTACACCTTC.

The chain joins TRBV20-1 to TRBJ2-3; D uncertain. CDR3 length: 16 amino acids. V lost 0 bases and J 0 bases, leaving 13 bases between the germline ends. CDR1 and CDR2 (germline): DFQATT, SNEGSKA (reference sequence). In nucleotides, the CDR3 is TGCAGTGCTAGAGATCGAGGCCTCAGGAGCACAGATACGCAGTATTTT. It translates to CSARDRGLRSTDTQYF.

Only a few counts were recorded for this clonotype. The chain employs TRBV20-1 and TRBJ1-6; TRBD1 might be the D (5 bases). Per germline, CDR1 DFQATT and CDR2 SNEGSKA (reference sequence). The CDR3 length is 15 residues. The V end was cut by 0 bases, the J end by 6 bases, with 12 bases between. CDR3 bases: TGCAGTGCTAGAGATGCGGGACCTCTTAATTCACCCCTCCACTTT. Residues: CSARDAGPLNSPLHF.

This chain uses TRBV28 with TRBJ1-6; D gene unclear. The CDR3 covers 12 residues. CDR1 and CDR2 (germline): MDHEN, SYDVKM. Trimming shortened V by 2 bases and J by 9 bases, and 5 bases separated the two germline ends. The chain's CDR3 is CASSLVVSPLHF. In nucleotides, the CDR3 is TGTGCCAGCAGTTTAGTAGTTTCACCCCTCCACTTT.

The genes are TRBV20-1 and TRBJ1-4; D ambiguous. The CDR3 spans 15 residues. Germline values: CDR1 DFQATT, CDR2 SNEGSKA (reference sequence). The V end lost 2 bases, the J end lost 3 bases, and 13 bases lay between the germline ends. Here the CDR3 reads CSARRQGLPNEKLFF. CDR3 DNA: TGCAGTGCTAGAAGGCAAGGCCTACCTAATGAAAAACTGTTTTTT.

V usage is TRBV19 and J usage is TRBJ1-6; D gene unclear. The CDR3 totals 16 residues. V was clipped by 3 bases and J by 9 bases, with 18 bases between them. Looked up from germline, CDR1 is LNHDA and CDR2 is SQIVND (reference sequence). The CDR3 loop reads CASSIKAGDGVSPLHF. DNA for the CDR3: TGTGCCAGTAGTATTAAAGCTGGGGATGGGGTTTCACCCCTCCACTTT.

V usage is TRBV25-1 and J usage is TRBJ2-5; 7 nucleotides match TRBD1. Trimming took 5 bases from V and 5 from J; bases not matched to a gene: 8. CDR3 length equals 14 residues. Germline CDR1 is MGHDK and CDR2 is SYGVNS. The CDR3 reads CASSTTGAKETQYF. DNA of the CDR3: TGTGCCAGCAGTACCACAGGGGCAAAGGAGACCCAGTACTTC.

V usage is TRBV20-1 and J usage is TRBJ2-7; D gene ambiguous. Trimming shortened V by 1 base and J by 1 base, and 17 bases separated the two germline ends. The CDR3 consists of 16 residues. CDR1 and CDR2 from the germline V gene are DFQATT and SNEGSKA (reference sequence). CDR3 loop: CSARGVWVLGSYEQYF. The CDR3 coding sequence is TGCAGTGCTAGAGGGGTATGGGTGTTAGGGTCCTACGAGCAGTACTTC.

This clonotype was seen a few times. The genes are TRBV12-3 or TRBV12-4 and TRBJ1-5; 8 bases map to TRBD1. CDR3 length: 15 amino acids. Trimming took 3 bases from V and 6 from J; bases not matched to a gene: 7. In DNA form, the CDR3 reads TGTGCCAGCAGTTTCCCAGGGGGCGTGAGTCAGCCCCAGCATTTT. Encoded protein: CASSFPGGVSQPQHF.

The chain is built from TRBV12-3 or TRBV12-4 and TRBJ2-1; TRBD2 matches at 10 bases. This CDR3 is 14 amino acids long. Trimming took 3 bases from V and 8 from J; bases not matched to a gene: 4. CDR3 amino acids: CASSLGLASHEQFF. CDR3 in DNA: TGTGCCAGCAGTTTGGGACTAGCGTCCCATGAGCAGTTCTTC.

The chain couples TRBV5-1 to TRBJ1-2; D is undetermined. The CDR3 loop spans 16 amino acids. CDR1 is SGHRS and CDR2 is YFSETQ in the germline V gene. V was trimmed by 0 bases and J by 4 bases, leaving 16 bases between them. CDR3 residues: CASSLGLREVSYGYTF. CDR3 in DNA: TGCGCCAGCAGCTTGGGGTTAAGGGAAGTCAGCTATGGCTACACCTTC.

This clonotype has just a few counts. The genes are TRBV10-3 and TRBJ1-5, with a tentative D call TRBD1 (5 bases). CDR1 and CDR2 from the germline V gene are ENHRY and SYGVKD. CDR3 length equals 14 residues. V lost 0 bases, J lost 5 bases, and 8 bases lay in between. The CDR3 protein is CAISESQGHQPQHF. The CDR3 DNA follows: TGTGCCATCAGTGAGTCCCAGGGTCATCAGCCCCAGCATTTT.

This rearrangement joins TRBV5-1 to TRBJ2-7; maybe TRBD1 (6 bases). Trimming shortened V by 4 bases and J by 2 bases, and 10 bases separated the two germline ends. This CDR3 region has 13 residues. The germline V gene has CDR1 SGHRS and CDR2 YFSETQ. The CDR3 DNA follows: TGCGCCAGCAGCAGGGGGACGCCCTACGAGCAGTACTTC. Translating gives CASSRGTPYEQYF.

This clonotype was detected only a few times. V gene TRBV12-3 or TRBV12-4 combines with J gene TRBJ2-1, with D perhaps given as TRBD1 or TRBD2 (5 bases each). Trimming took off 5 bases at V and 11 bases at J, with 19 bases between the two ends. The CDR3 length is 14 residues. The CDR3 is CASSLNRSGTKQFF. In DNA, the CDR3 is TGTGCCAGCAGTCTCAATCGGTCCGGGACCAAGCAGTTCTTC.

V gene TRBV15 combines with J gene TRBJ2-1; 7 bases fit TRBD2. Germline loops: CDR1 LNHNV, CDR2 YYDKDF (reference sequence). The V segment lost 0 bases and the J segment 2 bases; nucleotides outside the gene matches: 10. This CDR3 spans 18 amino acids. The chain's CDR3 is CATSRDLPAGSTYNEQFF. Here the CDR3 DNA reads TGTGCCACCAGCAGAGATCTCCCAGCGGGGAGTACCTACAATGAGCAGTTCTTC.

The V and J genes are TRBV11-2 and TRBJ2-7; 9 bases are shared with TRBD1. Trimming removed 5 bases from V and 1 base from J; junction bases left unmatched: 6. Germline CDR1 is SGHAT and CDR2 is FQNNGV. There are 15 residues in the CDR3. CDR3 bases: TGTGCCAGCAGCGCAGGGGACAGGGCATCCTACGAGCAGTACTTC. Translating gives CASSAGDRASYEQYF.

The chain uses TRBV5-1 and TRBJ2-3; D is possibly TRBD1 (6 bases). Trimming removed 7 bases at V and 0 bases at J, with 18 bases between. The germline CDR1 and CDR2 sequences are SGHRS and YFSETQ. The CDR3 has 16 residues. The DNA for the CDR3 is TGCGCCAGCGGTCCCAGGGGCCCTCCAAGCACAGATACGCAGTATTTT. Translated: CASGPRGPPSTDTQYF.

This chain joins TRBV20-1 and TRBJ2-3; 11 nucleotides align to TRBD2. V shed 4 bases and J 2 bases; nucleotides not matched to a gene: 5. Germline V gives CDR1 DFQATT, CDR2 SNEGSKA (reference sequence). This CDR3 has 15 residues. The CDR3 region is CSAISSGGHTDTQYF. In DNA form, the CDR3 reads TGCAGTGCTATCTCTAGCGGGGGGCACACAGATACGCAGTATTTT.